This T cell receptor beta chain originates from a study of blood T cell repertoires in COVID-19. Study-wide context: Acute-phase and convalescent COVID-19 samples originated in the United States, Italy and Spain. Nucleic acid was either cDNA or gDNA, and it came from T cells, B-cell-depleted T cells, or PBMCs.

This CDR3 region has 16 residues. From germline, CDR1 is MGHRA and CDR2 YSYEKL. Trimming removed 3 bases from V and 0 bases from J, with 12 bases in between. Source study methods: Amplified reference gene primers provided the basis for estimating nucleated cell counts. Method: immunoSEQ multiplex PCR; TCRdb's copy keeps in-frame clones and lacks some. V, J and clone size are those of that table, while D and trimming were read from the DNA. The sample lists about 180,000 clones; approximately 85% were seen once. The chain uses TRBV4-1 and TRBJ1-3; tentatively, D is TRBD1 (5 bases). Sequencing input: peripheral blood. This clonotype was obtained from a woman of 80 years or more with acute or convalescent COVID-19. The CDR3 loop is CASSQRGGSSGNTIYF. CDR3 nucleotide sequence: TGCGCCAGCAGCCAGAGGGGCGGGAGCTCTGGAAACACCATATATTTT.